This T cell receptor (beta chain) was sequenced for a study of low-dose radiotherapy and immunotherapy resistance in tumors. Both TCRalpha and TCRbeta chains were reverse transcribed with V-gene-specific primers. For amplifying TCRs, the PCR ran for approximately 18 cycles with Phusion, which was used together with a constant-region primer and the adapter on the V primers. From the reads, TCRdb called clonotypes with MiXCR, one entry per CDR3 protein. The repertoire holds about 97,000 distinct CDR3 sequences, with about 20% as singletons. This CDR3 comprises 15 residues. The time point is: after trial treatment. Treatment defined: LDRT plus nivolumab, ipilimumab, low-dose cyclophosphamide and aspirin (RACIN trial). The study gave donors nivolumab, ipilimumab, aspirin, low-dose cyclophosphamide and low-dose radiotherapy. This clonotype was found many times.

The sequence was obtained from a male donor with prostate cancer. The chain couples TRBV21-1 to TRBJ2-7; no check of the table's D call, TRBD1, against the DNA was made. TRBV21-1 is a recognized pseudogene. The material was PBMCs, obtained after low-dose radiotherapy plus immunotherapy. The CDR3 reads CASSNPGGEGYEQYF. CDR3 in DNA: TGTGCCAGCAGCAACCCAGGGGGAGAGGGTTACGAGCAGTACTTC.